The T cell receptor (beta chain) under discussion was sequenced for a study of cytomegalovirus exposure and HLA in healthy donors. This CDR3 is 11 amino acids long. V gave up 4 bases and J gave up 4 bases, with 5 bases separating them. The germline V gene has CDR1 SEHNR and CDR2 FQNEAQ (reference sequence). TCRdb keeps only in-frame clones here, not all; method: immunoSEQ multiplex PCR. The sample holds over 150,000 clones, about 86% seen once. The specimen was PBMCs. The chain carries TRBV7-9 and TRBJ2-7; no reliable D call. The source of this sequence is a human donor in good health. In nucleotides, the CDR3 is TGTGCCAGCAGCTCTAGATACGAGCAGTACTTC. Translated, it gives CASSSRYEQYF.